This TCR beta chain was observed in a study of cytomegalovirus exposure and HLA in healthy donors. There are 13 residues in the CDR3. V lost 4 bases to trimming and J lost 6 bases, with 9 bases between them. Germline-derived CDR1 and CDR2 are MGHRA and YSYEKL. 60 Vbeta and 13 Jbeta primers were used in PCR. TCRdb's table, derived via immunoSEQ multiplex PCR, lists solely in-frame clones and lacks some. The top ten clones hold more than 3% of a sample with about 130,000 clones, approximately 75% of them seen once. The TCR comes from a man aged 30 to 39 in good health and CMV-seronegative. What was sequenced was PBMCs. V gene TRBV4-1 combines with J gene TRBJ2-2; possible D gene TRBD1, 5 bases. The CDR3 sequence: CASSLRVAGELFF. The CDR3 DNA is TGCGCCAGCAGCCTCAGGGTGGCCGGGGAGCTGTTTTTT.